This record covers a single TCR beta chain. The antigen remains undetermined. These data are taken from a study of human versus mouse CDR3 diversity and MHC coevolution. Study-level information: Reported immunoSEQ sensitivity was one in 200,000 T cells, with reduced amplification bias. Points from the study as a whole: iCHAO1 estimated the human TCR beta repertoire at some 1.6 million clonotypes.

The method was immunoSEQ multiplex PCR; TCRdb's version includes in-frame clones alone and lacks a portion of them. The sample includes around 77,000 clones, 80% to 95% of them seen just once. Naive CD4 T cells were sorted as CD45RO-negative, CD62L-positive. CDR1 and CDR2 from the germline V gene are GTSNPN and SVGIG (reference sequence). Deletions cut 0 bases from V and 8 bases from J, with 19 bases between. The length of the CDR3 is 15 residues. The V gene is TRBV30, the J gene TRBJ1-2; tentative D call: TRBD1 (5 bases). The sequencing sample was made of naive CD4+ T cells from blood. Subset reported: CD45RO-negative CD62L-positive naive CD4 T cells. The receptor's source is a person aged 25 to 75 in good health. CDR3: CAWSVLGQLEAGYTF. CDR3 coding DNA: TGTGCCTGGAGTGTACTGGGGCAGCTTGAAGCGGGCTACACCTTC.